This note documents a single T cell receptor (beta chain) sequence. Original handling: By means of reference gene primer amplification, nucleated cell counts were estimated. Clones were read by immunoSEQ multiplex PCR, and TCRdb kept only the in-frame ones, dropping some. For V, J and clone size, that table is used; D and trimming come from the DNA. The table lists 100,000 to 150,000 clones, roughly three quarters of them singletons, with under 45% in the top ten. This sample was included in a study of blood T cell repertoires in COVID-19. Across the whole study: Some COVID-19 samples were acute and others convalescent; all came from the United States, Italy and Spain. From T cells, B-cell-depleted T cells, or PBMCs came the material, which was cDNA or gDNA.

The J segment lost 0 bases and the V segment lost 5 bases, leaving 10 bases of the junction unmatched. CDR1 GTSNPN and CDR2 SVGIG come from the germline V gene (reference sequence). The CDR3 runs to 17 residues. The TCR originated in a man aged 35 to 55 with active or convalescent COVID-19. Sequencing was done on a sample of peripheral blood. The chain couples TRBV30 to TRBJ2-6; 7 bases match TRBD1. Here the CDR3 reads CAWVRDRASSGANVLTF. CDR3 nucleotide sequence: TGTGCCTGGGTCCGCGACAGGGCCTCCTCTGGGGCCAACGTCCTGACTTTC.